The 20 T cell receptor beta chains below come from one sample, sequenced in a study of blood T cell repertoires in COVID-19. The table came from immunoSEQ multiplex PCR; TCRdb's copy has only in-frame clones and leaves some out. The data show around 330,000 clones, roughly 90% seen once. The sample consisted of peripheral blood. These receptors all stem from a woman in her fifties or sixties with active or convalescent COVID-19.

The gene calls are TRBV24-1 and TRBJ1-1; the D gene is possibly TRBD1 (5 bases). Trimming left V 6 bases short and J 3 bases short, with 19 bases between. Germline-derived CDR1 and CDR2 are KGHDR and SFDVKD. This CDR3 is 16 amino acids long. DNA for the CDR3: TGTGCCACCAGTCCTCGCGGGGGTGTGGGAGACACTGAAGCTTTCTTT. Translated: CATSPRGGVGDTEAFF.

V usage is TRBV19 and J usage is TRBJ1-5; TRBD1 might be the D (6 bases). CDR1 is LNHDA and CDR2 is SQIVND in the germline V gene (reference sequence). The V and J ends lost 5 bases and 0 bases respectively, with 17 bases between them. This CDR3 comprises 17 residues. For the CDR3, the DNA is TGTGCCAGTAGTTTATCACGGACAGTCCCTAGCAATCAGCCCCAGCATTTT. Translation: CASSLSRTVPSNQPQHF.

This clone was recorded a few times. This sequence joins TRBV2 and TRBJ1-2; unclear D gene. Germline V gene lookup returns CDR1 SNHLY and CDR2 FYNNEI. This CDR3 contains 12 residues. Trimming removed 3 bases at V and 5 bases at J, with 7 bases between. CDR3 sequence reads: CASSDGFYGYTF. The CDR3, as DNA: TGTGCCAGCAGTGACGGGTTTTATGGCTACACCTTC.

This rearrangement joins TRBV30 to TRBJ2-7; 8 bases fit TRBD1. This CDR3 spans 15 amino acids. Germline CDR1 and CDR2: GTSNPN and SVGIG (reference sequence). V lost 5 bases, J lost 1 base, and 10 bases stayed unmatched. The CDR3 DNA reads TGTGCCTGGGTCCTTTACAGGGGGGCTTCCTACGAGCAGTACTTC. It yields the protein CAWVLYRGASYEQYF. Drawing the rest from reference TRBV30 and TRBJ2-7, the complete variable domain is SQTIHQWPATLVQPVGSPLSLECTVEGTSNPNLYWYRQAAGRGLQLLFYSVGIGQISSEVPQNLSASRPQDRQFILSSKKLLLSDSGFYLCAWVLYRGASYEQYFGPGTRLTVT.

The chain links TRBV3-1 (or the pseudogene TRBV3-2) to TRBJ1-4; 7 bases agree with TRBD1. CDR1 and CDR2 from the germline V gene are LGHDT and YNNKEL (reference sequence). The ends lost 4 bases at V and 5 bases at J; junction bases unmatched: 7. The CDR3 is made up of 15 amino acids. The CDR3 region is CASSPNRGANEKLFF. CDR3 DNA: TGTGCCAGCAGCCCGAACAGGGGAGCGAATGAAAAACTGTTTTTT.

The chain joins TRBV9 to TRBJ2-2; 7 bases fit TRBD2. The CDR3 consists of 15 residues. The V and J ends lost 3 bases and 0 bases, in that order; junction bases with no gene match: 2. Germline CDR1 SGDLS, CDR2 YYNGEE. CDR3 protein: CASSAGTTNTGELFF. CDR3 nucleotide sequence: TGTGCCAGCAGCGCTGGGACTACGAACACCGGGGAGCTGTTTTTT. The full variable domain, rest sourced from reference TRBV9 and TRBJ2-2, is DSGVTQTPKHLITATGQRVTLRCSPRSGDLSVYWYQQSLDQGLQFLIQYYNGEERAKGNILERFSAQQFPDLHSELNLSSLELGDSALYFCASSAGTTNTGELFFGEGSRLTVL.

This chain connects TRBV7-9 to TRBJ1-2, with D unclear. V gave up 1 base and J gave up 4 bases, with 7 bases separating them. This CDR3 spans 13 amino acids. CDR1 is SEHNR, CDR2 FQNEAQ, per germline (reference sequence). CDR3 DNA sequence: TGTGCCAGCAGCTTAGGGGAGTCCTATGGCTACACCTTC. It codes for CASSLGESYGYTF.

This chain uses TRBV19 with TRBJ1-2; perhaps TRBD1 as D (6 bases). The germline V gene encodes CDR1 LNHDA and CDR2 SQIVND (reference sequence). The CDR3 is made up of 18 amino acids. Trimming left V 3 bases short and J 0 bases short, with 20 bases between. The CDR3 region has the DNA TGTGCCAGTAGTATTGTGGGGGCGAGGTTCTCAGCTAACTATGGCTACACCTTC. Amino acid sequence: CASSIVGARFSANYGYTF.

The rearrangement links TRBV15 to TRBJ1-2; 9 nucleotides align to TRBD1. Germline CDR1 reads LNHNV; CDR2 reads YYDKDF (reference sequence). Germline trimming cut 3 bases from V and 5 bases from J; bases unmatched to any gene: 4. The CDR3 loop spans 14 amino acids. The CDR3 region is CATSSRTGAYGYTF. Here the CDR3 DNA reads TGTGCCACCAGCAGCCGGACAGGGGCATATGGCTACACCTTC.

This sequence joins TRBV2 and TRBJ1-4, with 9 bases identical to TRBD1. V shed 6 bases, J shed 7 bases, and the junction held 9 bases outside the gene matches. Germline CDR1 SNHLY, CDR2 FYNNEI. CDR3 length: 15 amino acids. In nucleotides, the CDR3 is TGTGCCAGCAGGATGACAGGGACAGGGACTGAAAAACTGTTTTTT. It translates to CASRMTGTGTEKLFF.

V is TRBV21-1 and J is TRBJ1-2; TRBD1, the table's D call, lacks a check against the DNA. TRBV21-1 is a pseudogene. The CDR3 totals 15 residues. CDR3 sequence reads: CASSIRQGASGGYTF. CDR3 DNA sequence: TGTGCCAGCAGCATCCGACAGGGGGCCTCAGGCGGCTACACCTTC.

The chain uses TRBV19 and TRBJ1-1, with a possible D match to TRBD1 (6 bases). The CDR3 length is 15 residues. Germline-derived CDR1 and CDR2 are LNHDA and SQIVND (reference sequence). Trimming cost V 1 base and J 5 bases, with 14 bases left between them. The CDR3 reads CASSIGGGPRTEAFF. The CDR3 region has the DNA TGTGCCAGTAGTATAGGGGGGGGGCCTCGAACTGAAGCTTTCTTT.

Points on this clone: Other nucleotide sequences from this sample produce the same CDR3. The chain couples TRBV7-9 to TRBJ1-1; 8 nucleotides align to TRBD1. Germline V lookup: CDR1 SEHNR, CDR2 FQNEAQ (reference sequence). The V segment lost 0 bases and the J segment 2 bases; nucleotides outside the gene matches: 2. This CDR3 contains 15 residues. CDR3: CASSLATGANTEAFF. The CDR3, as DNA: TGTGCCAGCAGCTTAGCGACAGGGGCTAACACTGAAGCTTTCTTT.

V and J are TRBV30 and TRBJ1-1, with D possibly TRBD1 on 6 matching bases. V lost 2 bases, J lost 2 bases, and 18 bases lay in between. The germline V gene has CDR1 GTSNPN and CDR2 SVGIG (reference sequence). The CDR3 is 16 amino acids. The CDR3 sequence: CAWSTHPGARNTEAFF. In DNA form, the CDR3 reads TGTGCCTGGAGTACCCACCCAGGGGCGCGAAACACTGAAGCTTTCTTT.

V usage is TRBV7-2 and J usage is TRBJ1-1; 7 bases are shared with TRBD1. Germline lookup yields CDR1 SGHTA and CDR2 FQGNSA. The CDR3 has 15 amino acids. With 3 bases clipped from V and 1 base from J, the junction kept 5 bases outside the gene matches. The CDR3: CASSFFSGGNTEAFF. The CDR3 nucleotides read TGTGCCAGCAGCTTTTTTTCAGGGGGGAACACTGAAGCTTTCTTT.

The chain uses TRBV5-6 and TRBJ1-5, with D tentatively TRBD1 (5 bases). The CDR3 has 15 amino acids. Trimming pared 5 bases from V and 5 bases from J, leaving 17 bases between. The germline gives CDR1 SGHDT, CDR2 YYEEEE. In DNA form, the CDR3 reads TGTGCCAGCAGGAAGGAACAGGCGACTCATCAGCCCCAGCATTTT. This sequence encodes CASRKEQATHQPQHF.

The CDR3 DNA reads TGCGCCAGCAGCCCGGACAGGGGGCGCGATGGCTACACCTTC. Translating it yields CASSPDRGRDGYTF. This chain links TRBV5-1 with TRBJ1-2, with TRBD1 matching 11 bases. The V segment lost 4 bases and the J segment 6 bases; nucleotides outside the gene matches: 5. Germline V gives CDR1 SGHRS, CDR2 YFSETQ. There are 14 residues in the CDR3. The whole variable domain, remainder taken from reference TRBV5-1 and TRBJ1-2, is KAGVTQTPRYLIKTRGQQVTLSCSPISGHRSVSWYQQTPGQGLQFLFEYFSETQRNKGNFPGRFSGRQFSNSRSEMNVSTLELGDSALYLCASSPDRGRDGYTFGSGTRLTVV.

The chain links TRBV30 to TRBJ1-2; D gene unclear. Germline values: CDR1 GTSNPN, CDR2 SVGIG (reference sequence). The CDR3 consists of 14 residues. Trimming took off 4 bases at V and 4 bases at J, with 16 bases between the two ends. The CDR3: CAWTWAASPYGYTF. CDR3 in DNA: TGTGCCTGGACGTGGGCAGCAAGCCCCTATGGCTACACCTTC.

The chain couples TRBV6-1 to TRBJ1-2; D is possibly TRBD1 (5 bases). This CDR3 has 15 residues. Germline V lookup: CDR1 MNHNS, CDR2 SASEGT. The V end was cut by 2 bases, the J end by 6 bases, with 16 bases between. The CDR3 sequence is CASSEKAGLIDGYTF. CDR3 nucleotides: TGTGCCAGCAGTGAAAAGGCAGGGTTAATCGATGGCTACACCTTC.

This chain uses TRBV29-1 with TRBJ1-2; TRBD1 matches at 7 bases. This CDR3 region has 15 residues. Per the germline V gene, CDR1 is SQVTM and CDR2 is ANQGSEA. With 5 bases clipped from V and 2 bases from J, the junction kept 11 bases outside the gene matches. DNA of the CDR3: TGCAGCGTTACAGGGGCCGACATCCCAAACTATGGCTACACCTTC. Translated: CSVTGADIPNYGYTF.